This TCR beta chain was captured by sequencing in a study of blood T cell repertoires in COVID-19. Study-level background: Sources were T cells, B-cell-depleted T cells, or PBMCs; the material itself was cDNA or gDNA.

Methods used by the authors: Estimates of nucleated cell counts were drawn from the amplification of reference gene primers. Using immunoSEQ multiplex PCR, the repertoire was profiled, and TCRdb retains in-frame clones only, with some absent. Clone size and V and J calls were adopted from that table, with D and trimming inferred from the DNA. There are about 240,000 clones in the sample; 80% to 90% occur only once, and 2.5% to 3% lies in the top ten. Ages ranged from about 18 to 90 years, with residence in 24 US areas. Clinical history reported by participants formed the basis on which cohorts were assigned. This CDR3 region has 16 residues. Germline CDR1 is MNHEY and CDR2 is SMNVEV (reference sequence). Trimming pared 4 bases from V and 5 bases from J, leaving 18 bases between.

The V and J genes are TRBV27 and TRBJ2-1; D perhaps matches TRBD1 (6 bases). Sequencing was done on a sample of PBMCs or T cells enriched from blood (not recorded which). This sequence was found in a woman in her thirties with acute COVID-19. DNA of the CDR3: TGTGCCAGCAGTTCCCCACTGAAAGGACAGAACAATGAGCAGTTCTTC. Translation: CASSSPLKGQNNEQFF.